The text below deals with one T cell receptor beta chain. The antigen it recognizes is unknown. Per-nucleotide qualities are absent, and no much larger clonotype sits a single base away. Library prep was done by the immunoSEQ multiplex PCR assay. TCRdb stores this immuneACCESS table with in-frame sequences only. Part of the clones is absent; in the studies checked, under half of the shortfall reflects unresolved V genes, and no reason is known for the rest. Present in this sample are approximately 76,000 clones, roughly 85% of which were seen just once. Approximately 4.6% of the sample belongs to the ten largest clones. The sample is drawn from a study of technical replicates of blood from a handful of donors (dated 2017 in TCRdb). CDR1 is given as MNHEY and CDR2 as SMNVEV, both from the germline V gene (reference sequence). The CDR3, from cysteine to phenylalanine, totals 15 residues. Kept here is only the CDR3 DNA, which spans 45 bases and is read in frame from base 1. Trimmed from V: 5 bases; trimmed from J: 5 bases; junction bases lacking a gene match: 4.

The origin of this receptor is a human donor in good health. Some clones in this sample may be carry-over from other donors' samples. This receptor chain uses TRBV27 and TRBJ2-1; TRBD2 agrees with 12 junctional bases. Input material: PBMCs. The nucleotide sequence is TGTGCCAGCAGTCCGTGGACTAGCGGGGACAATGAGCAGTTCTTC. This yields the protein CASSPWTSGDNEQFF.